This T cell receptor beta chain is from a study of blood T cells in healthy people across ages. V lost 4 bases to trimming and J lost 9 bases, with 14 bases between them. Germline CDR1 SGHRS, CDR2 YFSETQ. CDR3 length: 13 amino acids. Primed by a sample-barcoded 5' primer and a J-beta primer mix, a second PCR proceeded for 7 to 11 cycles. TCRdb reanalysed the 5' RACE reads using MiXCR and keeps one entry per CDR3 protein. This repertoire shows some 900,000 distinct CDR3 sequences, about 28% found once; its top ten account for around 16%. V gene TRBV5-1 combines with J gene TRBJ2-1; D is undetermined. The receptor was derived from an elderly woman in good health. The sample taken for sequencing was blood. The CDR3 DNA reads TGCGCCAGCAGCCTGGTGTTCAGAAGTGAGCAGTTCTTC. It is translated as CASSLVFRSEQFF. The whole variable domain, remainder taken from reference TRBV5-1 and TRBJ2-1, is KAGVTQTPRYLIKTRGQQVTLSCSPISGHRSVSWYQQTPGQGLQFLFEYFSETQRNKGNFPGRFSGRQFSNSRSEMNVSTLELGDSALYLCASSLVFRSEQFFGPGTRLTVL.